Below are 2 T cell receptor beta chains sequenced from a single sample in a study of regulatory T cells in long-lasting Graves disease. Library construction for TCR beta used iRepertoire HTBI primers and Arm-PCR of CDR3 regions. MiXCR, applied by TCRdb to the multiplex PCR reads, yields one record per CDR3 protein. This sample yields about 300,000 distinct CDR3 sequences, of which around 20% are seen a single time; just over 55% belongs to the top ten. Time point denoted: persistent/refractory GD, antithyroid drugs over 5 years with positive TRAb. From PBMCs, RNA was extracted and then used to make the TCR library. This sample comprised peripheral blood mononuclear cells (PBMCs), obtained when the disease was refractory, from a patient treated with antithyroid drugs. The receptors were sampled from a female donor with Graves disease.

In this sample, this clonotype turned up a few times. The chain joins TRBV24-1 to TRBJ2-7; D may be TRBD1 (5 bases). Germline lookup yields CDR1 KGHDR and CDR2 SFDVKD. V was clipped by 1 base and J by 2 bases, with 14 bases between them. The CDR3 is 16 amino acids. Here the CDR3 reads CATSDLGRQGTYEQYF. CDR3 nucleotide sequence: TGTGCCACCAGTGATTTAGGGCGGCAGGGCACCTACGAGCAGTACTTC.

This clonotype was seen ten or more times. The chain carries TRBV15 and TRBJ1-2; D gene unclear. The CDR3 runs 15 residues. V lost 0 bases and J 4 bases, leaving 12 bases between the germline ends. Germline CDR1 reads LNHNV; CDR2 reads YYDKDF (reference sequence). The CDR3 DNA reads TGTGCCACCAGCAGAGAGATGATAAACTCCTATGGCTACACCTTC. It specifies CATSREMINSYGYTF.